These 12 T cell receptor beta chains were all obtained from the same sample, sequenced in a study of graft-versus-host responses after intestinal transplantation. These receptors' antigens are unknown. Clones were sequenced by immunoSEQ multiplex PCR, and TCRdb holds only the in-frame ones, with some missing. The data hold about 90,000 clones, with 91% observed a single time. This specimen was unstimulated CD4+ T cells sorted from spleen or lymph node cells, taken before transplant. Receptors originate from a human donor who was the organ donor for an intestinal transplant.

CDR3 sequence (DNA): TGCGCCAGCAGCTTGGTACTAGCGGGGGGCCAAGAGACCCAGTACTTC. Protein product: CASSLVLAGGQETQYF. The chain is built from TRBV5-1 and TRBJ2-5; TRBD2 aligns across 12 bases. Trimming cost V 0 bases and J 1 base; bases outside gene matches: 1. The CDR3 has 16 residues. Germline V gene sequence: CDR1 SGHRS, CDR2 YFSETQ.

This clone was observed a single time. The gene calls are TRBV7-9 and TRBJ2-3; 10 nucleotides align to TRBD2. V was clipped by 8 bases and J by 1 base; unmatched bases: 9. The V gene's germline CDR1 is SEHNR and CDR2 FQNEAQ (reference sequence). This CDR3 contains 16 residues. CDR3 protein: CASPGKRGGGTDTQYF. The DNA for the CDR3 is TGTGCCAGCCCCGGAAAGCGGGGGGGCGGCACAGATACGCAGTATTTT.

The chain uses TRBV12-5 and TRBJ2-5, with 8 bases identical to TRBD1. Germline V lookup: CDR1 LGHNT, CDR2 FRNRAP. Germline trimming cut 3 bases from V and 5 bases from J; bases unmatched to any gene: 8. The CDR3 spans 15 residues. CDR3 DNA sequence: TGTGCTAGTGGTTTCAGGGGGCGCCTCGGGGAGACCCAGTACTTC. Amino acid sequence: CASGFRGRLGETQYF.

The rearrangement links TRBV4-1 to TRBJ2-6; D is perhaps TRBD1 (6 bases). V lost 4 bases and J 0 bases, leaving 13 bases between the germline ends. Germline CDR1 and CDR2: MGHRA and YSYEKL. The CDR3 consists of 17 residues. CDR3: CASSPGQWGSGANVLTF. For the CDR3, the DNA is TGCGCCAGCAGCCCAGGACAGTGGGGCTCTGGGGCCAACGTCCTGACTTTC.

CDR3 sequence: CAIRSPGQGNTEAFF. The CDR3 DNA is TGTGCCATCAGGAGTCCGGGACAGGGGAACACTGAAGCTTTCTTT. The chain uses TRBV10-3 and TRBJ1-1, with 9 bases identical to TRBD1. From germline, CDR1 is ENHRY and CDR2 SYGVKD. Trimming cost V 6 bases and J 1 base; bases outside gene matches: 6. The CDR3 has 15 amino acids.

This chain links TRBV7-2 with TRBJ2-1; 9 nucleotides line up with TRBD2. Looked up from germline, CDR1 is SGHTA and CDR2 is FQGNSA. V gave up 1 base and J gave up 2 bases; unmatched junction bases: 0. There are 15 residues in the CDR3. The CDR3 protein is CASSLGTSAYNEQFF. CDR3 in DNA: TGTGCCAGCAGCTTAGGGACTAGCGCCTACAATGAGCAGTTCTTC.

V gene TRBV2 combines with J gene TRBJ2-1; the match to TRBD1 covers 10 bases. V was pared by 8 bases and J by 3 bases, with 7 bases of the junction left unmatched. The germline gives CDR1 SNHLY, CDR2 FYNNEI. This CDR3 contains 15 residues. The CDR3 nucleotides read TGTGCCAGCGGGGGGGACAGGGGCTACTACAATGAGCAGTTCTTC. It yields the protein CASGGDRGYYNEQFF.

The chain links TRBV5-4 to TRBJ2-3; 7 positions match TRBD2. V lost 4 bases to trimming and J lost 3 bases; unmatched junction nucleotides: 11. The CDR3 covers 16 residues. Germline values: CDR1 SGHNT, CDR2 YYREEE (reference sequence). CDR3 nucleotides: TGTGCCAGCAGCGCGAGAGGGCGGGGAGGGACAGATACGCAGTATTTT. Translated, it gives CASSARGRGGTDTQYF.

V and J are TRBV28 and TRBJ2-3; D uncertain. Between the trimmed V and J ends, which lost 3 bases and 0 bases, there was a span of 10 bases. The CDR3 has 15 amino acids. The germline V gene encodes CDR1 MDHEN and CDR2 SYDVKM. Here the CDR3 DNA reads TGTGCCAGCAGTTTCGGCGGCACTAGCACAGATACGCAGTATTTT. Its translation: CASSFGGTSTDTQYF.

This rearrangement joins TRBV7-8 to TRBJ2-4; D is unclear. CDR1 and CDR2 (germline): SGHVS, FQNEAQ. The V gene lost 2 bases and the J gene lost 6 bases, with 17 bases spanning the gap. This CDR3 is 16 amino acids long. The CDR3 region is CASSLTPPNRVNIQYF. Here the CDR3 DNA reads TGTGCCAGCAGCTTAACCCCCCCTAACCGGGTAAACATTCAGTACTTC.

There are a few counts of this clone. The chain couples TRBV5-1 to TRBJ2-5, with TRBD2 matching 12 bases. This CDR3 is built from 16 residues. V shed 0 bases, J shed 5 bases, and the junction held 5 bases outside the gene matches. Per germline, CDR1 SGHRS and CDR2 YFSETQ. DNA for the CDR3: TGCGCCAGCAGCTTGGGGGGGACTAGCGGGTCGGAGACCCAGTACTTC. Protein product: CASSLGGTSGSETQYF.

The rearrangement uses TRBV19 and TRBJ2-1; 11 bases map to TRBD2. Germline values: CDR1 LNHDA, CDR2 SQIVND (reference sequence). The CDR3 spans 21 residues. The ends lost 0 bases at V and 0 bases at J; junction bases unmatched: 13. CDR3 protein: CASSIDLPRVGLAGSYNEQFF. Written as DNA, the CDR3 is TGTGCCAGTAGTATAGACCTCCCTCGGGTCGGACTAGCGGGCTCCTACAATGAGCAGTTCTTC.